The 12 T cell receptor beta chains listed next were all sequenced from one sample in a study of blood T cells in healthy people across ages. Primers used in a second PCR of roughly 6 to 11 cycles were a sample-barcoded 5' primer and a J-beta primer mix. From the 5' RACE reads, TCRdb called clonotypes with MiXCR, one entry per CDR3 protein. This repertoire shows approximately 350,000 distinct CDR3 sequences, over 45% found once; its top ten account for 51%. Sequenced sample: blood. The receptor source for this set is a man aged 55 to 70 in good health.

The chain is built from TRBV4-2 and TRBJ2-3, with D possibly TRBD2 on 7 matching bases. Trimming took 4 bases from V and 4 from J, leaving 15 bases between them. Germline V lookup: CDR1 LGHNA, CDR2 YNFKEQ. The CDR3 is 15 residues long. The CDR3 region has the DNA TGTGCCAGCAGCCTGGGGGCGGGAGCCGCAGATACGCAGTATTTT. Its translation is CASSLGAGAADTQYF.

The table lists this clonotype with a few counts. V usage is TRBV6-5 and J usage is TRBJ1-1; D call uncertain. Trimming shortened V by 7 bases and J by 8 bases, and 17 bases separated the two germline ends. The CDR3 is 13 residues long. CDR1 MNHEY and CDR2 SVGAGI come from the germline V gene. The CDR3 loop is CASTVWGAREAFF. The DNA for the CDR3 is TGTGCCAGCACGGTCTGGGGAGCCCGAGAAGCTTTCTTT.

This chain links TRBV27 with TRBJ2-1; 9 nucleotides line up with TRBD1. Germline V lookup: CDR1 MNHEY, CDR2 SMNVEV (reference sequence). This CDR3 has 15 residues. V lost 6 bases, J lost 7 bases, and 10 bases stayed unmatched. The CDR3 spells CASRPGTGFRNEQFF. CDR3 nucleotide sequence: TGTGCCAGCAGGCCCGGGACAGGGTTTCGGAATGAGCAGTTCTTC.

The rearrangement joins TRBV10-2 to TRBJ2-5, with 8 bases lining up with TRBD1. Germline CDR1 is WSHSY and CDR2 is SAAADI. CDR3 length: 15 amino acids. Trimming at V came to 2 bases and at J to 2 bases, leaving 4 bases not matched to a gene. The CDR3 DNA sequence: TGCGCCAGCAGTGAGATAGGGACAGGTCAAGAGACCCAGTACTTC. It specifies CASSEIGTGQETQYF.

The genes are TRBV12-3 or TRBV12-4 and TRBJ2-5, with 7 bases lining up with TRBD1. V lost 10 bases, J lost 11 bases, and 19 bases stayed unmatched. CDR3 length equals 14 residues. CDR3 region: CATSDRVLYNEQYF. In DNA, the CDR3 is TGTGCCACCTCCGACAGGGTCCTTTACAATGAGCAGTACTTC.

The J gene is TRBJ2-1, the V gene TRBV3-1; perhaps D is TRBD1 or TRBD2 (6 bases each). CDR3 length: 14 residues. Germline V gene data show CDR1 as LGHDT and CDR2 as YNNKEL (reference sequence). V was cut by 0 bases and J by 9 bases, with 12 bases left in between. CDR3 in DNA: TGTGCCAGCAGCCAAGAAACGGGGGCGCGTGAGCAGTTCTTC. Translated, it gives CASSQETGAREQFF.

This clonotype was counted a few times. The CDR3 is CASRQGRNSEQYF. The CDR3 nucleotides are TGTGCCAGCAGACAAGGGCGTAATAGCGAGCAGTACTTC. The chain combines TRBV7-6 with TRBJ2-7; D uncertain. Trimming left V 6 bases short and J 6 bases short, with 15 bases between. This CDR3 spans 13 amino acids. CDR1 is SGHVS and CDR2 is FNYEAQ in the germline V gene.

This chain joins TRBV6-5 and TRBJ2-1; possible D gene TRBD1, 6 bases. The CDR3 spans 18 residues. The V gene's germline CDR1 is MNHEY and CDR2 SVGAGI. Trimming took off 0 bases at V and 2 bases at J, with 17 bases between the two ends. The CDR3 loop is CASSYSLMTGSAYNEQFF. The CDR3 nucleotides read TGTGCCAGCAGTTACTCCCTTATGACAGGTTCGGCCTACAATGAGCAGTTCTTC.

This chain links TRBV7-2 with TRBJ2-7; 8 bases are shared with TRBD2. V lost 5 bases to trimming and J lost 1 base; unmatched junction nucleotides: 7. CDR1 is SGHTA and CDR2 is FQGNSA in the germline V gene. The CDR3 totals 15 residues. The CDR3 sequence: CASSDTGLVSYEQYF. The CDR3 DNA follows: TGTGCCAGCAGCGATACGGGACTAGTATCCTACGAGCAGTACTTC.

This clonotype was picked up a small number of times. The chain recombines TRBV7-9 with TRBJ2-3, with 11 bases identical to TRBD2. The CDR3 is 15 residues long. Germline CDR1 reads SEHNR; CDR2 reads FQNEAQ (reference sequence). Trimming removed 0 bases from V and 5 bases from J; junction bases left unmatched: 1. CDR3 protein: CASSLAGLAGDTQYF. DNA of the CDR3: TGTGCCAGCAGCTTAGCAGGACTAGCGGGAGATACGCAGTATTTT.

Written as DNA, the CDR3 is TGTGCCAGCCGCAGGGGGGATAGCGGGAGCACAGCCTACGAGCAGTACTTC. As protein: CASRRGDSGSTAYEQYF. The chain recombines TRBV6-1 with TRBJ2-7; 9 bases are a match to TRBD2. From germline, CDR1 is MNHNS and CDR2 SASEGT. CDR3 length equals 17 residues. V lost 8 bases, J lost 2 bases, and 16 bases stayed unmatched.

V and J are TRBV5-1 and TRBJ2-5; TRBD2 might be the D (6 bases). The germline V gene has CDR1 SGHRS and CDR2 YFSETQ. V was cut by 4 bases and J by 1 base, with 11 bases left in between. The CDR3 sequence is 14 residues long. The CDR3 loop is CASSRAGSQETQYF. Here the CDR3 DNA reads TGCGCCAGCAGCCGGGCGGGGAGCCAAGAGACCCAGTACTTC. Looking up the rest from reference TRBV5-1 and TRBJ2-5 gives the full variable domain: KAGVTQTPRYLIKTRGQQVTLSCSPISGHRSVSWYQQTPGQGLQFLFEYFSETQRNKGNFPGRFSGRQFSNSRSEMNVSTLELGDSALYLCASSRAGSQETQYFGPGTRLLVL.